This TCR beta chain was profiled in a study of blood T cell repertoires in COVID-19. Across the whole study: Acute-phase and convalescent COVID-19 samples originated in the United States, Italy and Spain.

Cohort 3 recovered donors had two negative PCRs, clearance, or symptom resolution. In the original analysis: The assay estimated nucleated cells by amplifying reference gene primers. Here immunoSEQ multiplex PCR was the method, and the copy in TCRdb shows in-frame clones only, minus some. The DNA was the basis for D and trimming; V, J and clone size are from that table. The data show some 310,000 clones, over 85% seen once. This clone was seen only once. Sequencing input: PBMCs or T cells enriched from blood (not recorded which). This TCR was recovered from a woman in her twenties or thirties who had recovered from COVID-19.

CDR3 sequence (DNA): TGTGCCAGCAGCCGATACGTTCAGTCGCGGGAGTCTCACGCGCAGTATTTT. Its protein is CASSRYVQSRESHAQYF. This chain links TRBV3-1 (or the pseudogene TRBV3-2) with TRBJ2-3, with 7 bases matching TRBD2. V was pared by 4 bases and J by 10 bases, with 20 bases of the junction left unmatched. This CDR3 contains 17 residues. Germline V CDR1 and CDR2: LGHDT, YNNKEL (reference sequence).